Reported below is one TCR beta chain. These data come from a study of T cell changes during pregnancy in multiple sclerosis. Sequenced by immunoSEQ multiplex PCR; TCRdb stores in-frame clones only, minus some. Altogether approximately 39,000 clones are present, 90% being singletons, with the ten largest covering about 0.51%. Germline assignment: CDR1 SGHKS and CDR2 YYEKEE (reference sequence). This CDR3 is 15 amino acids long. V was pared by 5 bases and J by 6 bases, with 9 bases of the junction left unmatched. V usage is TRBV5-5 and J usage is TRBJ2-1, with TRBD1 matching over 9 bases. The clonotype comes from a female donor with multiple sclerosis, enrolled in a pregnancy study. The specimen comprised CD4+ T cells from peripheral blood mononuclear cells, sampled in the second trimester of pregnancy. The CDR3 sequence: CASSPGTGLLNEQFF. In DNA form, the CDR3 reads TGTGCCAGCAGTCCCGGGACAGGGCTCCTCAATGAGCAGTTCTTC.